This TCR beta chain was sequenced during a study of CD8+ T cells in alopecia areata. Once RNA had been extracted, it was reverse transcribed into cDNA to act as the sequencing template. Clones were read by immunoSEQ multiplex PCR, and TCRdb kept only the in-frame ones, dropping some. The sample contains around 120,000 clones, about 61% of which appear only once. Germline V CDR1 and CDR2: SGHNT, YYREEE (reference sequence). The CDR3 is 13 residues long. V was pared by 2 bases and J by 3 bases, with 2 bases of the junction left unmatched. As to treatment: oral pan-JAK inhibitor, 5-10 mg twice daily. Alopecia areata patients had lesional scalp punch biopsies and peripheral blood taken from them.

The TCR was taken from a human donor with alopecia areata. The input for sequencing was CD8+ T cells sorted from blood, taken at week 4, from a patient treated with tofacitinib. The chain uses TRBV5-4 and TRBJ2-7, with 7 nucleotides matching TRBD1. The CDR3 sequence is CASSFAGGYEQYF. Here the CDR3 DNA reads TGTGCCAGCAGCTTTGCAGGGGGCTACGAGCAGTACTTC.